The clone carrying this T cell receptor beta chain has just one count. No antigen is known for it. The PCR contained 60 Vbeta and 13 Jbeta primers. How the authors handled the data: Around 83 million unique TCR beta chains, 9 million to 12 million shared, were counted in a later analysis. Data came from immunoSEQ multiplex PCR; TCRdb stores just in-frame clones and leaves some out. V and J calls and clone size follow that table, whereas D and trimming were derived from the DNA. This sample yields about 160,000 clones, of which roughly 89% are seen a single time; about 0.93% belongs to the top ten. This entry comes from a study of cytomegalovirus exposure and HLA in healthy donors. Study details: A data release that came early held around 85 million unique TCRs from HLA-typed donors. Study-wide results and caveats: The majority of TCR sequences were rare, yet some public TCRs appeared in many donors.

The CDR3 sequence is 16 residues long. V trimming: 2 bases; J trimming: 4 bases; junction bases outside the gene matches: 6. Germline V lookup: CDR1 SGHNT, CDR2 YYREEE (reference sequence). The clonotype was recovered from a woman aged 25 to 39 in good health and CMV-seronegative. The source material was PBMCs. This chain uses TRBV5-4 with TRBJ2-2; 9 bases are a match to TRBD2. As DNA, the CDR3 is TGTGCCAGCAGCTTACCGGGACTAGCAGGCACCGGGGAGCTGTTTTTT. This codes for CASSLPGLAGTGELFF.